This TCR beta chain came from a study of blood T cell repertoires in COVID-19. Study-wide background: In each case, the material was cDNA or gDNA derived from T cells, B-cell-depleted T cells, or PBMCs.

The repertoire was sequenced with immunoSEQ multiplex PCR; TCRdb's copy has only in-frame clones and lacks some. The table lists 150,000 to 200,000 clones, 75% to 95% of them singletons. The receptor's source is a man in his forties or fifties with acute or convalescent COVID-19. The sequencing input was peripheral blood.

This chain's CDR3 is CASSSGQTNYGYTF. Here the CDR3 DNA reads TGCGCCAGCAGTAGTGGACAGACCAACTATGGCTACACCTTC. This chain joins TRBV5-1 and TRBJ1-2; maybe TRBD1 (6 bases). CDR1 and CDR2 from the germline V gene are SGHRS and YFSETQ. V lost 5 bases to trimming and J lost 2 bases, with 13 bases between them. This CDR3 is built from 14 residues.